This TCR beta chain was documented in a study of shared clonotypes between healthy human individuals. Study findings and constraints: Only blood was sampled; tissue repertoires likely differ. A handful of donors showed sharing of around 5% of naive CD4 clonotypes.

The naive CD8 population came from CD45RO-negative cells selected for CCR7, without terminally differentiated effector memory CD45RA+ cells. Concerning this clone itself: Its antigen is still unknown.

TCRdb's copy holds only in-frame clones and misses some; the assay was immunoSEQ multiplex PCR. This table holds under 1 million clones, about 97% found once. The source is a man aged 30 to 45 in good health. The sample taken for sequencing was naive CD8+ T cells sorted from blood.

The CDR3 region has the DNA TGTGCCAGCAGACAAGAGACCGAGGGGGGCTACGAGCAGTACTTC. Its translation is CASRQETEGGYEQYF. V usage is TRBV7-6 and J usage is TRBJ2-7; D is perhaps TRBD1 or TRBD2 (6 bases each). Germline V CDR1 and CDR2: SGHVS, FNYEAQ. The V gene lost 6 bases and the J gene lost 3 bases, with 18 bases spanning the gap. The CDR3 totals 15 residues.